The 28 T cell receptor beta chains listed next were all sequenced from one sample in a study of T cell responses to AZD1222 COVID-19 vaccine. The data were produced by immunoSEQ multiplex PCR, yet TCRdb's version contains in-frame clones alone and is incomplete. The sample lists about 120,000 clones, almost 95% occurring once. The input for sequencing was peripheral blood, taken 28 days after the second AZD1222 dose. The receptors were sampled from an adult who received the AZD1222 COVID-19 vaccine.

This chain connects TRBV7-9 to TRBJ1-1, with 7 nucleotides matching TRBD1. Per the germline V gene, CDR1 is SEHNR and CDR2 is FQNEAQ (reference sequence). The length of the CDR3 is 14 residues. The V segment lost 7 bases and the J segment 2 bases; nucleotides outside the gene matches: 7. The DNA for the CDR3 is TGTGCCAGCACCAGGGGGGTGGACAACACTGAAGCTTTCTTT. Translation: CASTRGVDNTEAFF.

This chain joins TRBV12-3 or TRBV12-4 and TRBJ2-5; D gene unclear. The ends were cut back, 8 bases at V and 5 bases at J, with 9 bases in the middle. This CDR3 is built from 11 residues. The CDR3 is CASAMGETQYF. The DNA of the CDR3 is TGTGCCAGCGCCATGGGTGAGACCCAGTACTTC.

The chain uses TRBV29-1 and TRBJ1-1; TRBD1 matches 12 bases. CDR1 is SQVTM and CDR2 is ANQGSEA in the germline V gene. V shed 4 bases, J shed 3 bases, and the junction held 9 bases outside the gene matches. The CDR3 consists of 16 residues. For the CDR3, the DNA is TGCAGCGTTGTCCCCGGGACAGGGGGCCTCCACACTGAAGCTTTCTTT. This sequence encodes CSVVPGTGGLHTEAFF.

This chain uses TRBV12-3 or TRBV12-4 with TRBJ1-1; D not certain. The V end lost 9 bases, the J end lost 3 bases, and 11 bases lay between the germline ends. This CDR3 spans 12 amino acids. In DNA, the CDR3 is TGTGCCAGTCACGGGCCGTACACTGAAGCTTTCTTT. Translation gives CASHGPYTEAFF.

This rearrangement joins TRBV2 to TRBJ1-1, with TRBD1 as a possible D gene (6 bases). The V end was cut by 7 bases, the J end by 1 base, with 22 bases between. CDR3 size: 17 residues. Germline CDR1 is SNHLY and CDR2 is FYNNEI. The CDR3 DNA reads TGTGCCAGCACCATCACTGGCAGGGGACGAGGGAACACTGAAGCTTTCTTT. Translating it yields CASTITGRGRGNTEAFF. The full variable domain, with the rest looked up from reference TRBV2 and TRBJ1-1, is EPEVTQTPSHQVTQMGQEVILRCVPISNHLYFYWYRQILGQKVEFLVSFYNNEISEKSEIFDDQFSVERPDGSNFTLKIRSTKLEDSAMYFCASTITGRGRGNTEAFFGQGTRLTVV.

Of note for this clone: The same CDR3 is also encoded by other DNA sequences in this sample. V gene TRBV5-1 combines with J gene TRBJ2-2; D is ambiguous. This CDR3 is built from 14 residues. Germline CDR1 and CDR2: SGHRS and YFSETQ. V lost 0 bases and J lost 2, with 5 bases in between. CDR3 sequence: CASSLASNTGELFF. Written as DNA, the CDR3 is TGCGCCAGCAGCTTGGCCAGCAACACCGGGGAGCTGTTTTTT.

The chain has TRBV3-1 (or the pseudogene TRBV3-2) and TRBJ2-1; 9 bases agree with TRBD2. The CDR3 contains 15 residues. V trimming: 3 bases; J trimming: 6 bases; junction bases outside the gene matches: 6. Germline V gene data show CDR1 as LGHDT and CDR2 as YNNKEL (reference sequence). The CDR3: CASSHMAGGGNEQFF. CDR3 DNA sequence: TGTGCCAGCAGCCACATGGCGGGAGGGGGCAATGAGCAGTTCTTC.

The V gene is TRBV28, the J gene TRBJ1-6; D unclear. The CDR3 runs to 16 residues. V lost 5 bases to trimming and J lost 7 bases, with 18 bases between them. CDR1 and CDR2 from the germline V gene are MDHEN and SYDVKM. CDR3 residues: CASSPTWVGWNSPLHF. CDR3 DNA: TGTGCCAGCAGTCCTACTTGGGTTGGGTGGAATTCACCCCTCCACTTT.

The chain has TRBV13 and TRBJ2-5, with 7 bases lining up with TRBD1. CDR1 is PRHDT and CDR2 is FYEKMQ in the germline V gene (reference sequence). This CDR3 contains 14 residues. J gave up 3 bases and V 4 bases, and 5 bases lay outside the gene matches. CDR3 sequence (DNA): TGTGCCAGCAGCTCCAACACAGGGGAAGAGACCCAGTACTTC. It yields the protein CASSSNTGEETQYF.

The chain recombines TRBV20-1 with TRBJ2-1; D gene unclear. V was clipped by 6 bases and J by 6 bases, with 9 bases between them. The CDR3 totals 11 residues. Germline V gene sequence: CDR1 DFQATT, CDR2 SNEGSKA (reference sequence). The CDR3 nucleotides read TGCAGTGCCAGTGGGCCCAATGAGCAGTTCTTC. It specifies CSASGPNEQFF.

In DNA, the CDR3 is TGTGCCAGCAGCAAAGCAAGCGGGAGCGAAAAAAATGTCTACAATGAGCAGTTCTTC. This sequence encodes CASSKASGSEKNVYNEQFF. This sequence joins TRBV21-1 and TRBJ2-1; the DNA was not compared with TRBD2, the D call given in the table. TRBV21-1 is noted as a pseudogene. The CDR3 is made up of 19 amino acids.

The V and J genes are TRBV18 and TRBJ2-2; 10 nucleotides line up with TRBD2. The germline V gene encodes CDR1 KGHSH and CDR2 LQKENI. The CDR3 is made up of 13 amino acids. V shed 4 bases and J 11 bases; nucleotides not matched to a gene: 4. CDR3 DNA: TGTGCCAGCTCACAGGGACTAGCGCTTGAGCTGTTTTTT. Its protein product is CASSQGLALELFF.

The sample holds one count of this clone. The chain couples TRBV19 to TRBJ2-5; the D gene could be TRBD1 or TRBD2 (6 bases each). The CDR3 spans 17 residues. The germline CDR1 and CDR2 sequences are LNHDA and SQIVND (reference sequence). V was cut by 0 bases and J by 7 bases, with 21 bases left in between. The CDR3 coding sequence is TGTGCCAGTAGTATAGACCACAGGGTCCCCGACGGGGGGACCCAGTACTTC. It translates to CASSIDHRVPDGGTQYF.

This clone was seen once. V is TRBV15 and J is TRBJ1-2; unclear D gene. With 2 bases removed from V and 8 bases from J, the gap between germline ends came to 12 bases. The CDR3 totals 13 residues. Germline V gene data show CDR1 as LNHNV and CDR2 as YYDKDF (reference sequence). CDR3 DNA sequence: TGTGCCACCAGCAGACAGTATTTTGCGGGCTACACCTTC. Translating gives CATSRQYFAGYTF. The full variable domain, its missing parts supplied by reference TRBV15 and TRBJ1-2, is DAMVIQNPRYQVTQFGKPVTLSCSQTLNHNVMYWYQQKSSQAPKLLFHYYDKDFNNEADTPDNFQSRRPNTSFCFLDIRSPGLGDTAMYLCATSRQYFAGYTFGSGTRLTVV.

The chain is built from TRBV11-2 and TRBJ1-4; TRBD1 agrees at 12 bases. The V and J ends lost 4 bases and 6 bases, in that order; junction bases with no gene match: 9. The CDR3 extends over 17 amino acids. Germline V gives CDR1 SGHAT, CDR2 FQNNGV. CDR3 loop: CASSWGLRDRGHEKLFF. Written as DNA, the CDR3 is TGTGCCAGCAGCTGGGGACTCCGGGACAGGGGGCATGAAAAACTGTTTTTT.

This clone has more than one count but fewer than ten. The chain links TRBV14 to TRBJ1-6; D is unclear. The CDR3 extends over 13 amino acids. Germline V gene data show CDR1 as SGHDN and CDR2 as FVKESK. V shed 0 bases and J shed 10 bases, with 7 bases lying between them. CDR3 nucleotide sequence: TGTGCCAGCAGCCAAGACCTGCAATCACCCCTCCACTTT. Translating gives CASSQDLQSPLHF.

CDR3 DNA: TGCGCCAGCAGCGTCCCCAGGACAGGGGGGGCTGATACGCAGTATTTT. Residues: CASSVPRTGGADTQYF. This rearrangement joins TRBV5-1 to TRBJ2-3, with 10 bases lining up with TRBD1. The CDR3 runs to 16 residues. V gave up 4 bases and J gave up 6 bases; unmatched junction bases: 11. Germline assignment: CDR1 SGHRS and CDR2 YFSETQ.

This clone came up once. This chain links TRBV28 with TRBJ1-4; TRBD1 matches at 7 bases. The CDR3 covers 14 residues. Unmatched junction bases numbered 9, after V lost 6 bases and J lost 8 bases. The germline V gene has CDR1 MDHEN and CDR2 SYDVKM. The CDR3 nucleotides read TGTGCCAGCAGCCGGGACAGAGTCAGAGAAAAACTGTTTTTT. It translates to CASSRDRVREKLFF.

This chain links TRBV28 with TRBJ1-2; D not resolved. CDR1 is MDHEN and CDR2 is SYDVKM in the germline V gene. This CDR3 spans 13 amino acids. V was pared by 7 bases and J by 3 bases, with 12 bases between. The CDR3 spells CASTVTLHYGYTF. Written as DNA, the CDR3 is TGTGCCAGCACTGTTACTTTGCACTATGGCTACACCTTC.

This clone occurred once. The gene calls are TRBV12-3 or TRBV12-4 and TRBJ2-3; D unresolved. V was cut by 2 bases and J by 4 bases, with 7 bases left in between. The CDR3 length is 13 residues. CDR3 protein: CASSLQLADTQYF. CDR3 sequence (DNA): TGTGCCAGCAGTTTACAGTTGGCAGATACGCAGTATTTT.

This chain uses TRBV10-3 with TRBJ2-7; D perhaps matches TRBD1 (6 bases). This CDR3 contains 13 residues. Deletions cut 3 bases from V and 2 bases from J, with 8 bases between. The germline CDR1 and CDR2 sequences are ENHRY and SYGVKD. As DNA, the CDR3 is TGTGCCATCAGTGACCGGGACACCTACGAGCAGTACTTC. This gives the protein CAISDRDTYEQYF.

This clone has just a few counts. The chain links TRBV6-5 to TRBJ1-1, with D unresolved. This CDR3 is built from 12 residues. Germline V gene lookup returns CDR1 MNHEY and CDR2 SVGAGI. The V and J ends lost 0 bases and 11 bases respectively, with 10 bases between them. CDR3 sequence reads: CASSYSFGMAFF. DNA of the CDR3: TGTGCCAGCAGTTACTCGTTCGGGATGGCTTTCTTT.

The chain has TRBV28 and TRBJ1-3; D is unclear. Deletions cut 6 bases from V and 0 bases from J, with 9 bases between. CDR1 MDHEN and CDR2 SYDVKM come from the germline V gene. The length of the CDR3 is 14 residues. Here the CDR3 DNA reads TGTGCCAGCAGCCCAGAACTCTCTGGAAACACCATATATTTT. This sequence encodes CASSPELSGNTIYF.

The V and J genes are TRBV6-5 and TRBJ1-6; D is ambiguous. The V end was cut by 6 bases, the J end by 4 bases, with 10 bases between. The CDR3 runs to 14 residues. The germline V gene has CDR1 MNHEY and CDR2 SVGAGI. As DNA, the CDR3 is TGTGCCAGCAGCAAACATCCTTATAATTCACCCCTCCACTTT. It translates to CASSKHPYNSPLHF.

V and J are TRBV18 and TRBJ2-6; no clear D. CDR3 length: 14 amino acids. The germline V and J ends were trimmed by 3 bases and 3 bases, with 6 bases remaining between them. Germline assignment: CDR1 KGHSH and CDR2 LQKENI. The CDR3 DNA reads TGTGCCAGCTCACCGCTCGATGGGGCCAACGTCCTGACTTTC. This translates into CASSPLDGANVLTF.

The chain carries TRBV5-4 and TRBJ2-4, with TRBD1 identical over 10 bases. The CDR3 covers 18 residues. The germline gives CDR1 SGHNT, CDR2 YYREEE (reference sequence). The J segment lost 0 bases and the V segment lost 0 bases, leaving 6 bases of the junction unmatched. The chain's CDR3 is CASSLGGQGTLAKNIQYF. As DNA, the CDR3 is TGTGCCAGCAGCTTGGGGGGACAGGGGACCTTAGCCAAAAACATTCAGTACTTC.

On this clone: A read error may account for a junction end that differs from germline. V is TRBV5-1 and J is TRBJ2-1; D gene uncertain. CDR1 SGHRS and CDR2 YFSETQ come from the germline V gene. The CDR3 is made up of 15 amino acids. CDR3 amino acids: CASSLAANSHNEQFF. DNA for the CDR3: TGCGCCAGCAGCTTGGCTGCGAACTCCCACAATGAGCAGTTCTTC.

This chain links TRBV9 with TRBJ1-1, with no clear D. Germline V CDR1 and CDR2: SGDLS, YYNGEE. The V end was cut by 3 bases, the J end by 1 base, with 7 bases between. This CDR3 has 13 residues. CDR3 residues: CASSAYQNTEAFF. The CDR3 region has the DNA TGTGCCAGCAGCGCTTACCAGAACACTGAAGCTTTCTTT. Full variable domain (missing parts from reference TRBV9 and TRBJ1-1): DSGVTQTPKHLITATGQRVTLRCSPRSGDLSVYWYQQSLDQGLQFLIQYYNGEERAKGNILERFSAQQFPDLHSELNLSSLELGDSALYFCASSAYQNTEAFFGQGTRLTVV.